This T cell receptor beta chain was profiled in a study of CD8 T cells in ankylosing spondylitis. Findings of the study overall: Among TCR beta sequences, a motif of 7 to 9 highly homologous variants appeared characteristic of ankylosing spondylitis blood.

As regards this clonotype: Its antigen is still unknown.

One entry per CDR3 protein results from TCRdb running MiXCR on the 5' RACE reads. This sample has around 540,000 distinct CDR3 sequences; about an eighth occur once, and the top ten carry 6.8%. Trimming at V came to 2 bases and at J to 5 bases, leaving 3 bases not matched to a gene. Germline CDR1 reads SGHRS; CDR2 reads YFSETQ. The CDR3 totals 14 residues. The sequence came from a male donor with ankylosing spondylitis. Sequenced: blood, either unsorted or a sorted T cell fraction (not recorded which). The chain has TRBV5-1 and TRBJ1-4; 7 nucleotides line up with TRBD1. Here the CDR3 DNA reads TGCGCCAGCAGCTTCCAGGGACAGAATGAAAAACTGTTTTTT. This encodes CASSFQGQNEKLFF.